The present TCR beta chain was sequenced within a study of shared clonotypes between healthy human individuals. Study-level points and caveats: Generation probabilities of non-shared clonotypes were lower (relative to those shared by all four donors). Naive subsets typically showed greater estimated richness than memory subsets.

Regarding this clone: Its antigen is unidentified.

How the authors handled the data: ImmunoSEQ yielded junction-only sequences lacking quality scores, so filtering differed. This table comes from immunoSEQ multiplex PCR, and its TCRdb copy is limited to in-frame clones, with some not included. That table gives V, J and clone size, and the DNA gave D and trimming. Of some 1.4 million clones detected, roughly 96% appear once; the ten largest clones hold roughly 1.2%. CDR3 length equals 14 residues. V dropped 5 bases and J dropped 6 bases, with 13 bases sitting between them. CDR1 is SGHVS, CDR2 FNYEAQ, per germline. The investigators split CD4+ cells into a CD45RA+ naive subset and a CD45RA-negative memory subset.

Sequencing was done on a sample of naive CD4+ T cells sorted from blood. Subset indicated: CD45RA+ positively selected. The chain has TRBV7-6 and TRBJ1-4; a weak D match, TRBD1 (6 bases). This clonotype was sampled from a man aged 25-45 years in good health. In DNA form, the CDR3 reads TGTGCCAGCAGCCAGGACAGTACCCATGAAAAACTGTTTTTT. This translates into CASSQDSTHEKLFF.